The subject of this entry is one T cell receptor beta chain. No antigen is known for it. Per-nucleotide qualities are absent, and no much larger clonotype sits a single base away. The entry originates in a study of shared clonotypes between healthy human individuals (dated by TCRdb to 2020 to 2022). With respect to the entire study: The cohort comprised a couple of women and a few men aged 18 to 49 years. For each donor, three plates each were used for CD4 naive and CD4 memory, two plates were used for CD8 naive, and one plate was used for CD8 memory. The study deeply sequenced blood TCR repertoires of about five healthy adults to estimate repertoire size and the extent of clonotype sharing between individuals. To increase sequencing depth and limit assay-specific biases, TCR repertoire library preparation and sequencing were carried out by different laboratories using diverse techniques. Each donor's leukapheresis produced roughly between roughly 0.85 and 9.5 billion PBMCs. Summary of the overall study and its limitations: Sampling was restricted to blood, and TCR repertoires in tissues likely differ from the TCR repertoires found in blood. Higher generation probabilities were observed for clonotypes shared by all four sorted-subset donors than for non-shared clonotypes. When a few donors were compared, the shared fraction of clonotypes was about 5% for naive CD4, about 4% for naive CD8, 2.3% for memory CD4, and 0.35% to 0.5% for memory CD8. Larger estimated clonotype richness was generally found for naive subsets than for memory subsets. Even with the large sequencing depth, rarefaction of the sorted-subset datasets indicated that sequencing was incomplete. Pairwise subsampling led to the expectation that sequencing depth would affect the degree of clonotype sharing among donors. Because the study included a small number of donors, the genetic and exposure-history diversity represented was limited.

The donors were healthy, HIV-negative adults with no recently reported acute infections or vaccinations. Only Caucasian adults living in Nashville, Tennessee, USA were represented among the donors. CD4+ T cells were enriched through magnetic negative selection, after which naive cells were positively selected on CD45RA and the remaining negative fraction served as the memory subset. After blood collection by leukapheresis, PBMCs were isolated using Ficoll-Histopaque density gradient centrifugation and then cryopreserved in the vapor phase of liquid nitrogen. Analytical flow cytometry was used to check the purity and quantity of every magnetically sorted T cell population. Each sorted fraction had its genomic DNA isolated and then quantified by UV absorbance on a Nanodrop 2000c. TCR CDR3 regions were amplified from genomic DNA by multiplex PCR using the deep immunoSEQ assay. Extracted genomic DNA from each cell subset was spread evenly across all wells of several immunoSEQ 96-well plates, with each plate serving as a replicate. Each replicate PCR for sorted subsets received roughly 200 ng genomic DNA, equal to 30,000 or so T cell genomes. The purified libraries were quantified using a Qubit 3.0 fluorometer, sized with a Bioanalyzer 2100, and then quantified again using the KAPA Library Quantification kit. A separate single-read 150-cycle Illumina NextSeq 550 flow cell was used to sequence each immunoSEQ 96-well plate. The paper's data handling went like this. Because only junctional sequences without quality scores were contained in the immunoSEQ output, filtering matching that applied to full-length reads could not be performed. Sequences were annotated with PyIR, a Python wrapper for IgBLAST v1.9, using IMGT germline references to assign V/J genes and CDR3. Any read was removed if the V/J assignment was weak (E-value above 1e-6), the CDR3 was missing, or the read contained stop codons, out-of-frame junctions, or ambiguous translated residues. V3J clonotypes were defined by identical inferred V gene, J gene, and CDR3 amino acid sequence. The percentage overlap between two repertoires was calculated by dividing the number of shared unique clonotypes by the size of the smaller repertoire. Richness of each repertoire was evaluated using RTK rarefaction, the Chao1 estimator, and Recon v2.1 estimates of unobserved clonotypes. Generation probabilities for all TCRbeta clonotypes obtained by the gDNA method from a handful of donors were computed using OLGA. The clones in this table, taken by TCRdb from immuneACCESS, are in-frame only. Not every clone is retained; where verified, under half of the shortfall comes from an unresolved V gene, and the cause of the rest is unknown. From that table come the V and J calls and clone size; the DNA was used to work out D and trimming. The sample has over 700,000 clones on record, 72% of them singletons. Clones ranked in the top ten supply under 2% of the sample.

The CDR3 spans 14 residues, from the cysteine through the phenylalanine. The entry retains the CDR3 DNA only, 42 bases that are in frame from base 1. CDR1 and CDR2 were assigned from the germline V gene as MRHNA and SNTAGT. V gives up 5 bases and J gives up 4 bases, and the segment between their germline ends measures 14 bases. This clonotype was obtained from a woman younger than 45 in good health. The rearrangement joined TRBV6-4 to TRBJ1-1; the D gene is perhaps TRBD1, from 6 matching bases. The sequenced material came from memory CD4+ T cells sorted from blood. The cell subset or site label, as the study defines it: CD45RA-negative fraction. The CDR3 in this case is CASSQQGAGTEAFF. The DNA is as follows: TGTGCCAGCAGTCAACAGGGTGCGGGCACTGAAGCTTTCTTT.